The rows below give T cell receptor beta chains drawn from one sample of a study of OX40 agonist ivuxolimab in advanced cancers. Sequencing was performed with immunoSEQ multiplex PCR; in TCRdb, only in-frame clones are kept and a portion is missing. The table shows roughly 46,000 clones, with around nine tenths occurring only once. This specimen was CD4+ or CD8+ T cells sorted from blood, taken in a trial of the OX40 agonist ivuxolimab. Receptor source: an adult with an advanced solid tumor such as melanoma, head and neck, liver or kidney cancer. Each CDR3 is given with its conserved first and last residue. The D gene is left open where the match is weak. Not all rows give a size; the values are once, few, many and, for expanded clones, a class.

TRBV30,TRBJ1-1,TRBD1,13,few,CAWSKQGGTEAFF,TGTGCCTGGAGCAAACAGGGGGGCACTGAAGCTTTCTTT
TRBV15,TRBJ2-3,TRBD2,17,NA,CATSRWGAGGNTDTQYF,TGTGCCACCAGCAGATGGGGAGCGGGAGGGAATACAGATACGCAGTATTTT
TRBV6-5,TRBJ1-4,TRBD1,14,NA,CASSYTGDREELFF,TGTGCCAGCAGTTATACCGGTGACAGGGAGGAACTGTTTTTT
TRBV28,TRBJ1-5,NA,13,NA,CASSPQGGQPQHF,TGTGCCAGCAGCCCACAGGGAGGACAGCCCCAGCATTTT
TRBV6-5,TRBJ1-4,NA,15,NA,CASRSSGAWSEKLFF,TGTGCCAGCAGATCCTCGGGGGCTTGGAGTGAAAAACTGTTTTTT
TRBV5-1,TRBJ1-2,TRBD1,16,NA,CASRQTGGPGNYGYTF,TGCGCCAGCAGACAAACAGGGGGACCCGGGAACTATGGCTACACCTTC
TRBV28,TRBJ1-1,NA,15,NA,CASSSLRRMNTEAFF,TGTGCCAGCAGTTCCCTGAGGAGGATGAACACTGAAGCTTTCTTT
TRBV5-1,TRBJ2-7,NA,15,NA,CASSLETGVSYEQYF,TGCGCCAGCAGCTTAGAGACAGGAGTCTCCTACGAGCAGTACTTC
TRBV14,TRBJ2-7,NA,13,once,CASSQGEFGEQYF,TGTGCCAGCAGCCAAGGAGAGTTCGGCGAGCAGTACTTC
TRBV2,TRBJ2-1,NA,12,NA,CASSELNNEQFF,TGTGCCAGCAGTGAATTAAACAATGAGCAGTTCTTC
TRBV15,TRBJ2-5,TRBD2,14,once,CATSRDGGGETQYF,TGTGCCACCAGCAGAGATGGGGGGGGAGAGACCCAGTACTTC